A selection of T cell receptor beta chains follows, all from one sample in a study of blood T cell repertoires in COVID-19. Data came from immunoSEQ multiplex PCR; TCRdb stores just in-frame clones and leaves some out. The repertoire holds under 300,000 clones, approximately 84% seen once, with over 14% in the top ten. Sequencing input: PBMCs or T cells enriched from blood (not recorded which). These receptors came from a man between 35 and 55 years old who had recovered from COVID-19. The conserved cysteine and the conserved F or W are not part of the CDR3 here. D genes are given only for firm matches.

d_gene,v_gene,j_gene,CDR3aa
.,TRBV6-6,TRBJ1-1,ASSLGQLNTEAF
TRBD1,TRBV9,TRBJ1-6,ASSLAPADREDSPLH
TRBD1,TRBV24-1,TRBJ1-5,ATSDTDRDTEPQH
.,TRBV2,TRBJ2-3,ASSPGQLSTDTQY
TRBD2,TRBV28,TRBJ2-1,ASSPIGLAVSSYNEQF
.,TRBV5-5,TRBJ2-7,ASSSLMEASYEQY
TRBD1,TRBV19,TRBJ1-2,ASSLSRDRDGYT
.,TRBV5-5,TRBJ1-1,ASSLVQGGKNTEAF
.,TRBV7-2,TRBJ1-1,ASSSYFNTEAF
.,TRBV7-2,TRBJ1-3,ASSPGYGILRGTIY
.,TRBV30,TRBJ1-3,AWRKRILSGNTIY
.,TRBV12-3/TRBV12-4,TRBJ1-2,ASSLAGEAT
TRBD1,TRBV7-3,TRBJ1-1,ASSPQGPGGTEAF
TRBD1,TRBV7-2,TRBJ2-3,ASSPPRRGSTDTQY
.,TRBV12-5,TRBJ2-1,ASGSVLGTGVVDEQF
.,TRBV11-2,TRBJ1-2,ASSPGGGAYYGYT
.,TRBV7-2,TRBJ1-6,ASSLSVGGTYNSPLH
TRBD1,TRBV28,TRBJ1-2,ASSPTGENGYT
.,TRBV7-6,TRBJ1-6,ASSLEMAGMVSPSSYNSPLH
TRBD1,TRBV7-9,TRBJ2-7,ASSIRQGLDEQY
.,TRBV19,TRBJ2-7,ASSIRGEQY
TRBD1,TRBV28,TRBJ2-7,ASSPRLDRGLYEQY
TRBD1,TRBV5-4,TRBJ1-1,ASRLSGTGRDEAF
TRBD2,TRBV2,TRBJ2-2,ASRTSGVLTGELF
.,TRBV7-9,TRBJ1-6,ASSWGGRNSPLH
.,TRBV7-9,TRBJ1-1,ASSLSGGRGAF
TRBD1,TRBV27,TRBJ1-4,ASSLRQGRNEKLF
.,TRBV4-2,TRBJ1-1,ASSQAQADTEAF
.,TRBV7-2,TRBJ1-1,ASSLGGGGTEAF
TRBD2,TRBV4-2,TRBJ2-3,ASKSPTSGPLGDTQY
TRBD1,TRBV28,TRBJ2-6,ASSLGTAGANVLT
.,TRBV2,TRBJ1-3,ASSPRGRDSGNTIY
TRBD1,TRBV5-1,TRBJ1-3,ASSLTGGVSGNTIY
TRBD1,TRBV11-2,TRBJ2-7,ASSFGTGYEQY
.,TRBV4-2,TRBJ1-6,ASSLGSGKSADSPLH
TRBD2,TRBV5-1,TRBJ2-1,ASSLGLAGGYNEQF
TRBD1,TRBV30,TRBJ1-1,AWSVLGGIAF
TRBD1,TRBV5-1,TRBJ1-4,ASSPPGETGEDEKLF
.,TRBV11-2,TRBJ2-3,ASSLGAGIGTDTQY
TRBD1,TRBV5-5,TRBJ2-2,ASIQGAGAGELF
.,TRBV5-8,TRBJ1-5,ASSLGGFQPQH
TRBD1,TRBV11-2,TRBJ2-7,ASSLWTGHRYEQY
TRBD1,TRBV14,TRBJ1-5,ASSLGGVQPQH